This T cell receptor (beta chain) comes out of a study of regulatory T cells in long-lasting Graves disease. About the research overall: The criterion for persistent Graves' disease was over 5 years of antithyroid drugs with positive TSH receptor antibodies. The study, taken as a whole, reports: Authors noted too few samples as a limitation.

V lost 1 base to trimming and J lost 4 bases, with 8 bases between them. CDR1 and CDR2 (germline): LGHDT, YNNKEL (reference sequence). CDR3 length equals 13 residues. This clonotype has just a few counts. Its antigen is not known. Time point defined: persistent/refractory GD, antithyroid drugs over 5 years with positive TRAb. PBMC-derived RNA was used for the TCR library. HTBI primers from iRepertoire and Arm-PCR of CDR3 regions yielded the TCR beta libraries. Under the authors' procedure: Across all samples, more than 60 TRBV segments and 15 or so TRBJ segments were identified. Each CDR3 protein is one row after TCRdb ran MiXCR on the multiplex PCR reads. The V and J calls follow TCRdb's processing rather than the paper's. Of about 340,000 distinct CDR3 sequences in the sample, around 20% are singletons; the top ten hold less than 35%.

The origin of this receptor is a female donor with Graves disease. The V call is TRBV3-1, the J call TRBJ2-7; no reliable D call. The source material was peripheral blood mononuclear cells (PBMCs), sampled when the disease was refractory, from a patient treated with antithyroid drugs. CDR3 loop: CASSQGWEYEQYF. The CDR3 region has the DNA TGTGCCAGCAGCCAAGGGTGGGAATACGAGCAGTACTTC.